These 24 T cell receptor beta chains originate from one sample sequenced in a study of T cell responses to AZD1222 COVID-19 vaccine. This table comes from immunoSEQ multiplex PCR, and its TCRdb copy is limited to in-frame clones, with some not included. The sample shows about 64,000 clones, 85% to 95% of them seen only once. Sample: peripheral blood, taken 28 days after the second dose of the MenACWY control vaccine. These receptors all stem from an adult who received the MenACWY meningococcal vaccine as a control.

The J gene is TRBJ2-7, the V gene TRBV28, with 7 positions matching TRBD1. V lost 4 bases and J lost 3; bases outside the gene matches: 6. The CDR3 runs to 14 residues. The germline gives CDR1 MDHEN, CDR2 SYDVKM. The CDR3 region is CASSSTGQLYEQYF. CDR3 bases: TGTGCCAGCAGTTCAACGGGACAGCTCTACGAGCAGTACTTC.

V and J are TRBV27 and TRBJ1-5, with 7 nucleotides matching TRBD1. Germline V gene sequence: CDR1 MNHEY, CDR2 SMNVEV (reference sequence). The CDR3 consists of 13 residues. V shed 6 bases and J 4 bases; nucleotides not matched to a gene: 3. In DNA, the CDR3 is TGTGCCAGCAGCCCGACAGGGAATCAGCCCCAGCATTTT. Protein product: CASSPTGNQPQHF.

This chain connects TRBV7-9 to TRBJ2-5; 7 nucleotides align to TRBD1. Trimming cost V 6 bases and J 5 bases; bases outside gene matches: 9. The length of the CDR3 is 14 residues. CDR1 SEHNR and CDR2 FQNEAQ come from the germline V gene (reference sequence). The DNA for the CDR3 is TGTGCCAGCAGTTCCACAGGGGTCGGTGAGACCCAGTACTTC. Amino acids: CASSSTGVGETQYF.

This rearrangement joins TRBV20-1 to TRBJ2-7; no definite D call. The CDR3 sequence is 11 residues long. Deletions cut 6 bases from V and 3 bases from J, with 9 bases between. Germline V gene data show CDR1 as DFQATT and CDR2 as SNEGSKA (reference sequence). The CDR3 region has the DNA TGCAGTGCCGCGGACGGCTACGAGCAGTACTTC. The encoded protein is CSAADGYEQYF.

This chain joins TRBV29-1 and TRBJ2-4; TRBD1 or TRBD2 may be the D gene (5 bases each). Germline V gene lookup returns CDR1 SQVTM and CDR2 ANQGSEA. Trimming removed 5 bases from V and 1 base from J, with 9 bases in between. The CDR3 has 13 amino acids. The CDR3 region is CSVLWGAKNIQYF. The CDR3 DNA follows: TGCAGCGTTCTGTGGGGGGCCAAAAACATTCAGTACTTC.

This clone was seen a few times. The rearrangement uses TRBV19 and TRBJ2-1; possibly TRBD2 for D (5 bases). The ends were cut back, 3 bases at V and 6 bases at J, with 9 bases in the middle. The CDR3 contains 13 residues. The germline CDR1 and CDR2 sequences are LNHDA and SQIVND (reference sequence). The CDR3 DNA reads as TGTGCCAGTAGTATTGGAGGTTTCAATGAGCAGTTCTTC. Its translation is CASSIGGFNEQFF. The whole variable domain, filled in from reference TRBV19 and TRBJ2-1, reads DGGITQSPKYLFRKEGQNVTLSCEQNLNHDAMYWYRQDPGQGLRLIYYSQIVNDFQKGDIAEGYSVSREKKESFPLTVTSAQKNPTAFYLCASSIGGFNEQFFGPGTRLTVL.

The table lists this clone with a count of one. The chain joins TRBV27 to TRBJ1-1; a possible D gene is TRBD1 (5 bases). Deletions cut 0 bases from V and 4 bases from J, with 15 bases between. This CDR3 has 16 residues. Germline V gene lookup returns CDR1 MNHEY and CDR2 SMNVEV (reference sequence). CDR3 sequence (DNA): TGTGCCAGCAGTTTATCGGGAGGGTGGGGCCCCACTGAAGCTTTCTTT. It yields the protein CASSLSGGWGPTEAFF.

J is TRBJ1-1 and V is TRBV27; TRBD1 is a possible D gene (5 bases). CDR1 and CDR2 from the germline V gene are MNHEY and SMNVEV (reference sequence). The CDR3 runs to 13 residues. Trimming stripped 3 bases from V and 3 bases from J, with 8 bases between. The CDR3 DNA follows: TGTGCCAGCAGTTTGTGGGGACACACTGAAGCTTTCTTT. It encodes CASSLWGHTEAFF.

J is TRBJ2-7 and V is TRBV7-9; D may be TRBD1 (6 bases). The CDR3 contains 14 residues. Germline CDR1 is SEHNR and CDR2 is FQNEAQ (reference sequence). The V end was cut by 6 bases, the J end by 2 bases, with 14 bases between. The CDR3 loop reads CASSSKGGTYEQYF. In DNA, the CDR3 is TGTGCCAGCAGTTCGAAAGGGGGAACCTACGAGCAGTACTTC.

This chain uses TRBV19 with TRBJ1-5; no firm D call. Trimming left V 6 bases short and J 4 bases short, with 13 bases between. This CDR3 region has 14 residues. The germline V gene encodes CDR1 LNHDA and CDR2 SQIVND (reference sequence). This CDR3 is CASSALSFNQPQHF. Written as DNA, the CDR3 is TGTGCCAGTAGCGCCCTTTCTTTTAATCAGCCCCAGCATTTT.

The V call is TRBV9, the J call TRBJ1-5; no reliable D call. CDR3 length equals 15 residues. Germline CDR1 and CDR2: SGDLS and YYNGEE. Trimming pared 4 bases from V and 0 bases from J, leaving 11 bases between. The CDR3 reads CASSLRAYSNQPQHF. The CDR3 DNA reads as TGTGCCAGCAGCCTGAGAGCCTATAGCAATCAGCCCCAGCATTTT.

This clone came up once. The rearrangement links TRBV5-4 to TRBJ2-1, with 8 bases identical to TRBD2. Germline V gives CDR1 SGHNT, CDR2 YYREEE (reference sequence). The CDR3 spans 16 residues. V gave up 4 bases and J gave up 10 bases; unmatched junction bases: 16. The CDR3 bases are TGTGCCAGCAGCCCACGGGGGCTAGCGGGCCTAAGGGAGCAGTTCTTC. It is translated as CASSPRGLAGLREQFF.

V and J are TRBV11-2 and TRBJ2-2, with 9 positions matching TRBD2. CDR3 length: 15 amino acids. The trim removed 3 bases at V and 9 bases at J, leaving 8 bases unmatched. CDR1 and CDR2 (germline): SGHAT, FQNNGV. CDR3 protein: CASSFSGSPHRELFF. Written as DNA, the CDR3 is TGTGCCAGCAGCTTTAGCGGGAGCCCCCACCGGGAGCTGTTTTTT.

In its sample, this clone was seen once. This sequence joins TRBV6-6 and TRBJ2-7; D is perhaps TRBD2 (7 bases). V lost 11 bases and J lost 5, with 19 bases in between. The CDR3 is 13 amino acids. Germline V lookup: CDR1 MNHNY, CDR2 SVGAGI (reference sequence). DNA for the CDR3: TGTGCCGGGGGGGCGACTAGCAGCCACGAGCAGTACTTC. The encoded protein is CAGGATSSHEQYF.

The rearrangement uses TRBV2 and TRBJ2-3; 12 nucleotides agree with TRBD2. The CDR3 is 15 residues long. Unmatched junction bases numbered 6, after V lost 5 bases and J lost 6 bases. In germline, CDR1 is SNHLY, CDR2 FYNNEI. The CDR3 DNA reads as TGTGCCAGCAGTTACCGGCTAGCGGGAGGGGATACGCAGTATTTT. It encodes CASSYRLAGGDTQYF.

This chain links TRBV19 with TRBJ1-3; D ambiguous. V shed 7 bases and J shed 3 bases, with 10 bases lying between them. The CDR3 has 13 residues. The germline CDR1 and CDR2 sequences are LNHDA and SQIVND (reference sequence). The CDR3 spells CASTRSGGNTIYF. The CDR3 bases are TGTGCCAGTACGCGTTCAGGTGGAAACACCATATATTTT.

The chain combines TRBV29-1 with TRBJ1-3; D remains ambiguous. Germline V gene data show CDR1 as SQVTM and CDR2 as ANQGSEA. V gave up 0 bases and J gave up 6 bases, with 9 bases separating them. CDR3 length: 13 amino acids. The CDR3 DNA reads TGCAGCGTTGAAGAACCCCTGGAAAACACCATATATTTT. Translated, it gives CSVEEPLENTIYF.

The rearrangement links TRBV7-2 to TRBJ2-7; D is uncertain. The CDR3 has 13 residues. Germline-derived CDR1 and CDR2 are SGHTA and FQGNSA. Trimming stripped 0 bases from V and 5 bases from J, with 8 bases between. The CDR3 nucleotides read TGTGCCAGCAGCTTAGCAGGTTCCCACGAGCAGTACTTC. The encoded protein is CASSLAGSHEQYF.

V is TRBV24-1 and J is TRBJ2-1, with D maybe TRBD2 (6 bases). This CDR3 comprises 16 residues. CDR1 KGHDR and CDR2 SFDVKD come from the germline V gene. Between the trimmed V and J ends, which lost 3 bases and 0 bases, there was a span of 11 bases. The CDR3 DNA is TGTGCCACCAGTGATCCCGGGGGTAGCTCCTACAATGAGCAGTTCTTC. This translates into CATSDPGGSSYNEQFF.

This rearrangement joins TRBV27 to TRBJ2-2; 13 bases are a match to TRBD2. This CDR3 contains 18 residues. V lost 2 bases, J lost 5 bases, and 8 bases stayed unmatched. Germline CDR1 MNHEY, CDR2 SMNVEV (reference sequence). CDR3 region: CASSLKLAGGSRTGELFF. Written as DNA, the CDR3 is TGTGCCAGCAGTTTAAAACTAGCGGGAGGGTCGCGGACCGGGGAGCTGTTTTTT.

To note about this clone: One end of the junction varies from germline; a read error may be responsible. This sequence joins TRBV12-3 or TRBV12-4 and TRBJ2-7; D is perhaps TRBD2 (7 bases). CDR3 length: 11 residues. The CDR3: CASSPGGKLHF. The CDR3 region has the DNA TGTGCCAGCAGTCCGGGGGGCAAGTTGCACTTC.

J is TRBJ1-6 and V is TRBV30; 10 nucleotides match TRBD1. The CDR3 has 15 amino acids. Germline-derived CDR1 and CDR2 are GTSNPN and SVGIG (reference sequence). V lost 1 base and J lost 7; bases outside the gene matches: 4. The CDR3 sequence is CAWSGGQGRNSPLHF. The CDR3 region has the DNA TGTGCCTGGAGTGGGGGACAGGGGCGAAATTCACCCCTCCACTTT.

The genes are TRBV4-1 and TRBJ2-7, with D possibly TRBD1 on 5 matching bases. CDR1 and CDR2 from the germline V gene are MGHRA and YSYEKL. V lost 1 base and J 7 bases, leaving 14 bases between the germline ends. CDR3 length: 14 residues. As DNA, the CDR3 is TGCGCCAGCAGCCAAGGGGGCCTCGCTGGAGAGCAGTACTTC. Amino acids: CASSQGGLAGEQYF.

The genes are TRBV7-9 and TRBJ1-2, with a weak D call TRBD1 (5 bases). Germline V gene sequence: CDR1 SEHNR, CDR2 FQNEAQ (reference sequence). The CDR3 runs 15 residues. The germline V and J ends were trimmed by 8 bases and 4 bases, with 20 bases remaining between them. In DNA form, the CDR3 reads TGTGCCAGCCATGGGGGGATGACAACTTCCTATGGCTACACCTTC. This encodes CASHGGMTTSYGYTF. Using reference TRBV7-9 and TRBJ1-2 for the parts outside the CDR3, the full variable domain is DTGVSQNPRHKITKRGQNVTFRCDPISEHNRLYWYRQTLGQGPEFLTYFQNEAQLEKSRLLSDRFSAERPKGSFSTLEIQRTEQGDSAMYLCASHGGMTTSYGYTFGSGTRLTVV.